This T cell receptor beta chain was found in a study of CD8 T cells in Susac syndrome. About the study: Patients with Susac syndrome were therapy-naive, treated with corticosteroids, or treated with intravenous immunoglobulin alone when blood was collected.

From blood CD8+ and CD4+ T cells, the TCR beta chain was sequenced. Trimming left V 3 bases short and J 3 bases short, with 8 bases between. Germline values: CDR1 GTSNPN, CDR2 SVGIG (reference sequence). This CDR3 is built from 12 residues. An input of about 0.45 to 1 ug of RNA was subjected to reverse transcription using random hexamers. With immunoSEQ multiplex PCR, TCR beta CDR3 was amplified across 54 Vbeta and 13 Jbeta. TCRdb re-analysed the immunoSEQ multiplex PCR reads in MiXCR, keeping a single row per CDR3 protein. Of 170,000 or so distinct CDR3 sequences detected, approximately 94% appear once; the ten largest clones hold roughly 0.12%.

The source of this sequence is a human donor with Susac syndrome. V gene TRBV30 combines with J gene TRBJ2-5; D uncertain. Sequencing was done on a sample of CD4+ T cells from PBMCs. CDR3 loop: CAWRIVKETQYF. CDR3 nucleotide sequence: TGTGCCTGGAGGATCGTAAAAGAGACCCAGTACTTC.